This T cell receptor beta chain was profiled in a study of graft-versus-host responses after intestinal transplantation. General study results and limits: GvH clones surfaced in recipient marrow, some emerging earlier in ileum or blood.

Points on this clone: Antigen specificity is unknown.

Clones were sequenced by immunoSEQ multiplex PCR, and TCRdb holds only the in-frame ones, with some missing. The sample lists 90,000 to 150,000 clones; roughly 95% were seen once. The sample in question was unstimulated CD8+ T cells sorted from spleen or lymph node cells, obtained before intestinal transplant. This receptor was obtained from a human donor who received an intestinal transplant.

In DNA form, the CDR3 reads TGTGCCAGCAGCCCCCTTGTGGGGGCTAGCTCCTACGAGCAGTACTTC. Its protein is CASSPLVGASSYEQYF. The rearrangement links TRBV9 to TRBJ2-5; D may be TRBD1 (6 bases). The DNA end lines up better with TRBJ2-7; the J call may be wrong. CDR3 length: 16 residues. Germline CDR1 SGDLS, CDR2 YYNGEE.